This TCR beta chain derives from a study of T cell responses to AZD1222 COVID-19 vaccine. This clone came up once. The antigen is not known. With 3 bases removed from V and 0 bases from J, the gap between germline ends came to 14 bases. The CDR3 is 17 amino acids. Germline V gene data show CDR1 as KGHSH and CDR2 as LQKENI. Study conclusions and caveats: Regions left unmutated in variants are reportedly the target of nearly half of spike-specific TCRs. Seropositive status at baseline applied to only five or six AZD1222 recipients. Increased Spike-specific TCR breadth and depth were observed after two AZD1222 doses.

Assay used: immunoSEQ multiplex PCR; TCRdb lists only in-frame clones, some missing. The sample records tens of thousands of clones, more than 70% being singletons. The sequences come from peripheral blood, collected on day 0 of AZD1222 vaccination. This clonotype originated in an adult in good health. V usage is TRBV18 and J usage is TRBJ1-4; TRBD1 might be the D (6 bases). The CDR3 protein is CASSPPERTATNEKLFF. In DNA form, the CDR3 reads TGTGCCAGCTCACCCCCCGAAAGGACAGCAACTAATGAAAAACTGTTTTTT.